Shown below are 18 T cell receptor beta chains from a single sample sequenced in a study. Via MiXCR, TCRdb re-called the 5' RACE reads, giving one row per CDR3 protein. The data show roughly 45,000 distinct CDR3 sequences, about 32% seen once. The sequencing sample was made of tumor-infiltrating memory CD4+ T cells sorted from the breast tumor. This sample's subset: memory CD4+ T cells, CD4+CD45RO+CD25-. All receptors come from a female donor with breast cancer.

The chain uses TRBV10-3 and TRBJ2-1; 10 nucleotides align to TRBD2. Germline CDR1 and CDR2: ENHRY and SYGVKD. The CDR3 covers 14 residues. The V and J ends lost 6 bases and 8 bases, in that order; junction bases with no gene match: 7. CDR3 sequence reads: CAISKLAGEDEQFF. The CDR3 DNA sequence: TGTGCCATCAGCAAGCTAGCGGGAGAGGATGAGCAGTTCTTC.

V gene TRBV7-9 combines with J gene TRBJ1-2, with D perhaps TRBD1 (5 bases). The CDR3 loop spans 13 amino acids. The germline V gene encodes CDR1 SEHNR and CDR2 FQNEAQ (reference sequence). V lost 1 base and J 8 bases, leaving 11 bases between the germline ends. The CDR3 sequence: CASSLGAGYGYTF. The DNA for the CDR3 is TGTGCCAGCAGCTTAGGGGCAGGGTACGGCTACACCTTC.

V and J are TRBV5-1 and TRBJ1-1, with D uncertain. Germline assignment: CDR1 SGHRS and CDR2 YFSETQ. V lost 0 bases, J lost 2 bases, and 8 bases lay in between. The CDR3 consists of 14 residues. CDR3 sequence: CASSLAGRNTEAFF. In DNA, the CDR3 is TGCGCCAGCAGCTTGGCAGGCAGAAACACTGAAGCTTTCTTT.

This clonotype was detected ten times or more. This chain connects TRBV10-3 to TRBJ2-7; the match to TRBD2 covers 15 bases. Germline CDR1 ENHRY, CDR2 SYGVKD. After removal of 6 bases from V and 4 bases from J, the junction contained 1 base not matched to a gene. The CDR3 has 14 amino acids. CDR3 in amino acids: CAIRGLAGGYEQYF. DNA of the CDR3: TGTGCCATCAGGGGACTAGCGGGGGGATACGAGCAGTACTTC.

The chain is built from TRBV9 and TRBJ1-1, with D hard to call. CDR1 is SGDLS and CDR2 is YYNGEE in the germline V gene. This CDR3 contains 14 residues. V lost 4 bases and J lost 1, with 11 bases in between. The CDR3 DNA reads TGTGCCAGCAGCCGAGGCGGGGAGAACACTGAAGCTTTCTTT. This gives the protein CASSRGGENTEAFF. Supplemented by reference TRBV9 and TRBJ1-1, the full variable domain reads DSGVTQTPKHLITATGQRVTLRCSPRSGDLSVYWYQQSLDQGLQFLIQYYNGEERAKGNILERFSAQQFPDLHSELNLSSLELGDSALYFCASSRGGENTEAFFGQGTRLTVV.

This chain joins TRBV6-2 or TRBV6-3 and TRBJ1-5; 11 bases match TRBD1. Trimming took 2 bases from V and 6 from J; bases not matched to a gene: 6. CDR1 MNHEY and CDR2 SVGEGT come from the germline V gene. This CDR3 is built from 16 residues. The DNA of the CDR3 is TGTGCCAGCAGTTACCTCCGCGGACAGGGGGCTCAGCCCCAGCATTTT. Translated: CASSYLRGQGAQPQHF.

This clonotype has just a few counts. The gene calls are TRBV12-3 or TRBV12-4 and TRBJ2-1; TRBD2 agrees at 12 bases. The CDR3 contains 15 residues. V shed 5 bases and J 5 bases; nucleotides not matched to a gene: 4. The CDR3 nucleotides are TGTGCCAGCAGTACCCGGACTAGCGGGAACAATGAGCAGTTCTTC. Residues: CASSTRTSGNNEQFF.

The V and J genes are TRBV20-1 and TRBJ1-2, with 10 bases matching TRBD1. The V gene end was trimmed by 5 bases and the J gene end by 5 bases; junction bases not matched to a gene: 11. CDR3 size: 15 residues. CDR1 and CDR2 from the germline V gene are DFQATT and SNEGSKA (reference sequence). The DNA of the CDR3 is TGCAGTGCTCTTACTATTCCGGGACAGGGGTATGGCTACACCTTC. Translation gives CSALTIPGQGYGYTF.

This clonotype showed up just a few times. This chain links TRBV5-1 with TRBJ2-7; 7 bases agree with TRBD2. The germline V gene has CDR1 SGHRS and CDR2 YFSETQ. The CDR3 has 15 amino acids. V shed 1 base, J shed 3 bases, and the junction held 7 bases outside the gene matches. DNA for the CDR3: TGCGCCAGCAGCTTGAGGTGGCTAGCGGACTACGAGCAGTACTTC. It specifies CASSLRWLADYEQYF.

The table lists this clonotype with many counts. The genes are TRBV6-5 and TRBJ1-3; D not certain. V was trimmed by 6 bases and J by 4 bases, leaving 10 bases between them. Germline V CDR1 and CDR2: MNHEY, SVGAGI. The CDR3 has 13 residues. CDR3 protein: CASRGRRGNTIYF. The CDR3 DNA reads TGTGCCAGCAGGGGCCGTCGCGGAAACACCATATATTTT.

This clonotype was counted ten times or more. This chain joins TRBV12-3 or TRBV12-4 and TRBJ2-3, with TRBD2 as a possible D gene (5 bases). Trimming took off 5 bases at V and 6 bases at J, with 9 bases between the two ends. This CDR3 comprises 12 residues. CDR3 nucleotides: TGTGCCAGCAGTACGGGGTCGGATACGCAGTATTTT. Its translation: CASSTGSDTQYF.

This clonotype was picked up many times. The chain has TRBV20-1 and TRBJ1-5; D possibly corresponds to TRBD1 (6 bases). Germline V gives CDR1 DFQATT, CDR2 SNEGSKA (reference sequence). The CDR3 spans 13 residues. V gave up 2 bases and J gave up 6 bases, with 11 bases separating them. The CDR3 spells CSARPDRFQPQHF. In DNA, the CDR3 is TGCAGTGCTAGACCCGACAGGTTTCAGCCCCAGCATTTT.

In this sample, this clonotype turned up a few times. The V call is TRBV5-4, the J call TRBJ1-2; no reliable D call. V was trimmed by 7 bases and J by 2 bases, leaving 15 bases between them. The CDR3 has 14 amino acids. Looked up from germline, CDR1 is SGHNT and CDR2 is YYREEE (reference sequence). CDR3 protein: CASRLSRRNYGYTF. Written as DNA, the CDR3 is TGTGCCAGCCGCCTTTCGCGGAGGAACTATGGCTACACCTTC.

As concerns this clonotype: This may arise from a read error, as a much more abundant clone is one base away. The chain recombines TRBV7-2 with TRBJ2-2, with TRBD2 as a possible D gene (5 bases). Germline values: CDR1 SGHTA, CDR2 FQGNSA. CDR3 size: 15 residues. This CDR3 is CAGSPDWTNTGELFF. The CDR3 region has the DNA TGTGCCGGCAGCCCGGACTGGACGAACACCGGGGAGCTGTTTTTT.

V gene TRBV27 combines with J gene TRBJ2-7; 9 bases line up with TRBD2. Looked up from germline, CDR1 is MNHEY and CDR2 is SMNVEV (reference sequence). The V and J ends lost 5 bases and 5 bases, in that order; junction bases with no gene match: 19. The CDR3 runs 18 residues. The CDR3 reads CASSHLQYLAGGLHEQYF. Here the CDR3 DNA reads TGTGCCAGCAGTCACCTTCAGTACCTGGCGGGAGGGCTCCACGAGCAGTACTTC.

This clonotype was counted between two and nine times. The chain has TRBV7-2 and TRBJ1-3; no clear D. Germline V gene data show CDR1 as SGHTA and CDR2 as FQGNSA. Trimming took off 5 bases at V and 0 bases at J, with 11 bases between the two ends. This CDR3 contains 15 residues. The CDR3 is CASSASSSSGNTIYF. The DNA for the CDR3 is TGTGCCAGCAGCGCCAGTTCGTCCTCTGGAAACACCATATATTTT.

This clonotype is a singleton in its sample. V gene TRBV3-1 combines with J gene TRBJ2-3; D call uncertain. Trimming removed 0 bases at V and 2 bases at J, with 24 bases between. From germline, CDR1 is LGHDT and CDR2 YNNKEL (reference sequence). The CDR3 sequence is 20 residues long. CDR3 in DNA: TGTGCCAGCAGCCAAGAAGGGTTATCCGAGCGCGAAAAAACCACAGATACGCAGTATTTT. Amino acids: CASSQEGLSEREKTTDTQYF.

The V call is TRBV9, the J call TRBJ2-2, with D perhaps TRBD1 (6 bases). This CDR3 has 16 amino acids. Germline loops: CDR1 SGDLS, CDR2 YYNGEE. Trimming removed 4 bases at V and 6 bases at J, with 19 bases between. CDR3 DNA: TGTGCCAGCAGCACACGACAGGAGGCCAGGTCCGGGGAGCTGTTTTTT. Residues: CASSTRQEARSGELFF. Looking up the rest from reference TRBV9 and TRBJ2-2 gives the full variable domain: DSGVTQTPKHLITATGQRVTLRCSPRSGDLSVYWYQQSLDQGLQFLIQYYNGEERAKGNILERFSAQQFPDLHSELNLSSLELGDSALYFCASSTRQEARSGELFFGEGSRLTVL.